The clone carrying this T cell receptor beta chain was detected only once. As yet, its antigen is unknown. Profiling relied on immunoSEQ multiplex PCR, and the TCRdb table lists in-frame clones only, not all of them. Of approximately 4,800 clones listed, roughly 60% were seen once; the top ten hold 35% to 45%. This entry comes from a study of CD8 T cell repertoires and HIV-1 epitope variants. On the study more broadly: 1M T cells were kept uncultured as a baseline.

The CDR3 is 14 residues long. Per germline, CDR1 SEHNR and CDR2 FQNEAQ (reference sequence). The V end was cut by 5 bases, the J end by 4 bases, with 11 bases between. The source material was cultured CD8+ T cells derived from PBMCs. The receptor was derived from a male donor with HIV. V is TRBV7-9 and J is TRBJ1-4; D not resolved. CDR3 DNA sequence: TGTGCCAGCAGCAACTCCGGGGATAATGAAAAACTGTTTTTT. This gives the protein CASSNSGDNEKLFF.